A selection of T cell receptor beta chains follows, all from one sample in a study of T cell responses to AZD1222 COVID-19 vaccine. Generated by immunoSEQ multiplex PCR, the TCRdb table keeps only in-frame clones and is missing some. The top ten clones hold under 1.5% of a sample with fewer than 85,000 clones, 80% to 90% of them seen once. The material sequenced was peripheral blood, taken 28 days after the second AZD1222 dose. The receptor source for this set is an adult who received the AZD1222 COVID-19 vaccine. Both conserved end residues are part of each CDR3. D genes are given only for firm matches. Part of the rows lack a size; the others show once, few, many or a class for expanded clones.

J gene: TRBJ1-2; D gene: .; clone size: few; V gene: TRBV7-2; CDR3 DNA: TGTGCCAGCAGCCCCTCTTTGTTCTGGGGCCGGGACGGCTACACCTTC; CDR3 protein: CASSPSLFWGRDGYTF
J gene: TRBJ2-3; D gene: .; clone size: .; V gene: TRBV29-1; CDR3 DNA: TGCAGCGTATCTAGCGAGGCGCAGTATTTT; CDR3 protein: CSVSSEAQYF
J gene: TRBJ2-3; D gene: TRBD2; clone size: .; V gene: TRBV10-3; CDR3 DNA: TGTGCCACCTCCACCGGGGGGGCCGAAGCAGATACGCAGTATTTT; CDR3 protein: CATSTGGAEADTQYF
J gene: TRBJ2-7; D gene: TRBD1; clone size: .; V gene: TRBV7-8; CDR3 DNA: TGTGCCAGCAGCCCAGGCCCCGACAGGGCGCTTTATGGGTACTTC; CDR3 protein: CASSPGPDRALYGYF
J gene: TRBJ2-7; D gene: .; clone size: .; V gene: TRBV23-1; CDR3 DNA: TGCGCCAGCAGTCAATATCTGCGAAAGCCCTACGAGCAGTACTTC; CDR3 protein: CASSQYLRKPYEQYF
J gene: TRBJ1-5; D gene: .; clone size: .; V gene: TRBV30; CDR3 DNA: TGTGCCTGGAGTGTACGTAGAGGACAGCCCCAGCATTTT; CDR3 protein: CAWSVRRGQPQHF
J gene: TRBJ1-4; D gene: .; clone size: few; V gene: TRBV28; CDR3 DNA: TGTGCAGTCGGCGAAATAAATGCCGCAACTAATGAAAAACTGTTTTTT; CDR3 protein: CAVGEINAATNEKLFF
J gene: TRBJ1-6; D gene: TRBD1; clone size: .; V gene: TRBV28; CDR3 DNA: TGTGCCAGCAGTATACCGGGACAGGGAGAGTCTTCACCCCTCCACTTT; CDR3 protein: CASSIPGQGESSPLHF
J gene: TRBJ1-2; D gene: .; clone size: once; V gene: TRBV5-6; CDR3 DNA: TGTGCCAGCAGCCCCCTGGGGGGGCGGAGGGGCTACACCTTC; CDR3 protein: CASSPLGGRRGYTF
J gene: TRBJ2-1; D gene: TRBD2; clone size: .; V gene: TRBV29-1; CDR3 DNA: TGCAGCGCGAGCGGGGGAGCCTACAATGAGCAGTTCTTC; CDR3 protein: CSASGGAYNEQFF
J gene: TRBJ2-4; D gene: TRBD2; clone size: .; V gene: TRBV28; CDR3 DNA: TGTGCCAGCATTCCTTCGGGACTAGCGGGAGAGAGGGGGGCCAAAAACATTCAGTACTTC; CDR3 protein: CASIPSGLAGERGAKNIQYF